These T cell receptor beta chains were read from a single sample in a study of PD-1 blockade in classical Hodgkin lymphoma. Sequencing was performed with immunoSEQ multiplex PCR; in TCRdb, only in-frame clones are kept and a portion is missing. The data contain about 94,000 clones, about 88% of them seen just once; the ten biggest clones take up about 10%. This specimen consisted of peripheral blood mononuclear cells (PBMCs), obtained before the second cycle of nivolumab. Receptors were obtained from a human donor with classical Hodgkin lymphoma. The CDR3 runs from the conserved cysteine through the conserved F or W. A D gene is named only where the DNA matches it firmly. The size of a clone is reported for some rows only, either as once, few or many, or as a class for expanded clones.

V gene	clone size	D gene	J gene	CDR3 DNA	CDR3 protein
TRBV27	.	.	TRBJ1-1	TGTGCCAGCAGTACCCGGTCCTTGAACACTGAAGCTTTCTTT	CASSTRSLNTEAFF
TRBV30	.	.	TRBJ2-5	TGTGCCTGGTTACGACGTGGGGAGACCCAGTACTTC	CAWLRRGETQYF
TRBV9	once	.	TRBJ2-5	TGTGCCAGCAGCGTAGCTCAAGGGTATCAGACGGAGACCCAGTACTTC	CASSVAQGYQTETQYF
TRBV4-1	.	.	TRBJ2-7	TGCGCCAGCAGCCACGATAGGGGGGGGGAGCAGTACTTC	CASSHDRGGEQYF
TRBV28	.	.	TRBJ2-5	TGTGCCAGCAATCTGGGAGGGACCCAGTACTTC	CASNLGGTQYF
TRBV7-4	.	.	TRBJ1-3	TGTGCCAGCAGCTTATGCAGGAATGGAAACACCATATATTTT	CASSLCRNGNTIYF
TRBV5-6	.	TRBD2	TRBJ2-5	TGTGCCAGCAGCTTGGTTGTTTTGGGAGGGAGAGACTTC	CASSLVVLGGRDF
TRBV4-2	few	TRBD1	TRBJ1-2	TGTGCCAGCAGCGGAGGGACAGCTGGCTACACCTTC	CASSGGTAGYTF
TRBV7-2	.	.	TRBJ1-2	TGTGCCAGCAGCTTACTGGGAGATGGTGGCTACACCTTC	CASSLLGDGGYTF
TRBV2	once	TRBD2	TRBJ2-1	TGTGCCAGCAGGACTAGCGGGCGGAATGAGCAGTTCTTC	CASRTSGRNEQFF
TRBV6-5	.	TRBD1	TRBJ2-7	TGTGCCAGCAGTTACTCGAGGGCCAGGGGGTACGAGCAGTACTTC	CASSYSRARGYEQYF
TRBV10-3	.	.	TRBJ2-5	TGTGCCATCAGTGAGTCGTCTACCCAAGAGACCCAGTACTTC	CAISESSTQETQYF
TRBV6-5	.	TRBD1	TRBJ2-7	TGTGCCAGCAGATACGGACAGGGGGCGGGGTCCTACGAGCAGTACTTC	CASRYGQGAGSYEQYF
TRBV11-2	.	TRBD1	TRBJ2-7	TGTGCCAGCAGCTTAGATCCCTCCCCCCCGACAGGGATGTCCTACGAGCAGTACTTC	CASSLDPSPPTGMSYEQYF
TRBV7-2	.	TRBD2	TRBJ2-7	TGTGCCAGCAGCTTCCTACGGGGGGGTCTTCAAGAGCAGTACTTC	CASSFLRGGLQEQYF
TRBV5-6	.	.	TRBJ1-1	TGTGCCAGCAGCTTGGAAAACGGACAGAGGAACACTGAAGCTTTCTTT	CASSLENGQRNTEAFF
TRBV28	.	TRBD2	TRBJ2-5	TGTGCCAGCAGTTTAAGCTGGGCGGGAGTGGGAGAGACCCAGTACTTC	CASSLSWAGVGETQYF
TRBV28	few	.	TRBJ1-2	TGTGCCAGCAGTACTCCCGTACGCTATGGCTACACCTTC	CASSTPVRYGYTF
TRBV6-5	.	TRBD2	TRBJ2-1	TGTGCCAGCAGTTGGGGACTAGCGGGAAATGAGCAGTTCTTC	CASSWGLAGNEQFF
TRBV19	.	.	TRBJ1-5	TGTGCCACCCAAGGAGGGGGCAATCAGCCCCAGCATTTT	CATQGGGNQPQHF
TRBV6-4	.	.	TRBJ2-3	TGTGCCAGCAGTGAAAGAGGGTGGGACTCAAGCGATACGCAGTATTTT	CASSERGWDSSDTQYF
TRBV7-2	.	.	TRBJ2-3	TGTGCCAGCAGCTCCCTCATCGGGGGGCCGGTGGTGGTAGATACGCAGTATTTT	CASSSLIGGPVVVDTQYF
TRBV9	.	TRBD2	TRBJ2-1	TGTGCCAGCAGCGTAGTCGGGACTAGCGGGGGGGGAGATTACAATGAGCAGTTCTTC	CASSVVGTSGGGDYNEQFF
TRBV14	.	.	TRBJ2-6	TGTGCCAGCAGGGGCTCTGGGGCCAACGTCCTGACTTTC	CASRGSGANVLTF
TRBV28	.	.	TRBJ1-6	TGTGCCAGCATCGCCGGCTATAATTCACCCCTCCACTTT	CASIAGYNSPLHF
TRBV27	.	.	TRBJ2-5	TGTGCCAGCTCCCCCCCGGGGGTAGCCCTTCAAGAGACCCAGTACTTC	CASSPPGVALQETQYF
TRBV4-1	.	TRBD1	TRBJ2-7	TGCGCCAGCAGCCAAGTCCTGACAGGGAACGAGCAGTACTTC	CASSQVLTGNEQYF
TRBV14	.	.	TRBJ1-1	TGTGCCAGCAGCCAAGATTGGTCTGAAGCTTTCTTT	CASSQDWSEAFF
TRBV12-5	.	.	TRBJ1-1	TGTGCTAGTGGTCTAAGCCCTTCACAGGGTCACACTATTTTT	CASGLSPSQGHTIF
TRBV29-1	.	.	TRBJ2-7	TGCAGCGTTGAAGCCGACCCGGGTATGGGGGAGCAGTACTTC	CSVEADPGMGEQYF
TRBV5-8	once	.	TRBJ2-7	TGTGCCAGCAGCTTGGCCCTGAGGGACCCCTACGAGCAGTACTTC	CASSLALRDPYEQYF
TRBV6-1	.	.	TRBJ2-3	TGTGCCAGCAGAACTACGGGAGCTAGCACAGATACGCAGTATTTT	CASRTTGASTDTQYF
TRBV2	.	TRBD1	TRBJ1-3	TGTGCCAGCACTGGGGACAGAGGCCTCTCTGGAAACACCATATATTTT	CASTGDRGLSGNTIYF
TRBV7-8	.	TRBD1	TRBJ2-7	TGTGCCAGCAGCTTAGCTGGGGGACAGGCTCTTAGCTCCTACGAGCAGTACTTC	CASSLAGGQALSSYEQYF
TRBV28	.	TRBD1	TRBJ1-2	TGTGCCAGCAGTTTATGGGACAGGGGAGTTCCCTATGGCTACACCTTC	CASSLWDRGVPYGYTF
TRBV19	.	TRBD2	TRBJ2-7	TGTGCCAGTAGTATAGCCCCGGGACTAGCGGGAGGGCCTTCCGAGCAGTACTTC	CASSIAPGLAGGPSEQYF
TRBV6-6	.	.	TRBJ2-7	TGTGCCAGCAGTCGCCCGAATTCCTACGAGCAGTACTTC	CASSRPNSYEQYF
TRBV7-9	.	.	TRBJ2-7	TGTGCCAGCAGCTTACTGCGGGAAGGCTACGAGCAGTACTTC	CASSLLREGYEQYF
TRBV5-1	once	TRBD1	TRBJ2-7	TGCGCCAGCAGCTTGACGGGACAGGGGGCTGAAGAGCAGTACTTC	CASSLTGQGAEEQYF
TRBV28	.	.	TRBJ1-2	TGTGCCAGCAGTTTACCCGATTATGGCTACACCTTC	CASSLPDYGYTF
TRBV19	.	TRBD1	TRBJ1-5	TGTGCCAGTAGTATAGAACAGGGGGGCAATCAGCCCCAGCATTTT	CASSIEQGGNQPQHF
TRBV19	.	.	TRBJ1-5	TGTGCCAGTAGGATACAACATCAGGAGCCCAATCAGCCCCAGCATTTT	CASRIQHQEPNQPQHF
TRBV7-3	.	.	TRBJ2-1	TGTGCCAGCAGCTTAGGAATAGGGGTTAATGAGCAGTTCTTC	CASSLGIGVNEQFF
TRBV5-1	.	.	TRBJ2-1	TGCGCCAGCAGCTCGAGCGGAAGGGGGCAGTTCTTC	CASSSSGRGQFF
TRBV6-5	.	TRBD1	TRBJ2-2	TGTGCCAGCAGTCACGGGACAGCGAACACCGGGGAGCTGTTTTTT	CASSHGTANTGELFF
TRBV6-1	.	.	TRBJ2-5	TGTGCCAGCACCCTAGAAGAGACCCAGTACTTC	CASTLEETQYF
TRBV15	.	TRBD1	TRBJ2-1	TGTGCCACCAGCAGAGATCATCAGGGGGTGGGTGCACAGTTCTTC	CATSRDHQGVGAQFF
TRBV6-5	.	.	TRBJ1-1	TGTGCCAGCAGCGGGGACACTGAAGCTTTCTTT	CASSGDTEAFF
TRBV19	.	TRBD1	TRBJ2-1	TGTGCCAGTACCAAAGGACAGGGACGTGTCAATGAGCAGTTCTTC	CASTKGQGRVNEQFF
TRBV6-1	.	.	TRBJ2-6	TGTGCCAGCAGTGAGGGCTCTGGGGCCAACGTCCTGACTTTC	CASSEGSGANVLTF
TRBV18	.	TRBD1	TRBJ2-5	TGTGCCAGCTCCACAACGGGGACAGGGGTTTCGGAGACCCAGTACTTC	CASSTTGTGVSETQYF
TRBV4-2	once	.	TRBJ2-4	TGTGCCAGCAGCCAAGGCCAGGCTAACCTTAAAAACATTCAGTACTTC	CASSQGQANLKNIQYF
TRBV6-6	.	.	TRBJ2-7	TGTGCCAGCAGTTACTCAGGGCCCTACGAGCAGTACTTC	CASSYSGPYEQYF
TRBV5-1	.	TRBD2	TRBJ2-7	TGCGCCAGCAGCCTGAGCGGGGGTCCATCCTACGAGCAGTACTTC	CASSLSGGPSYEQYF
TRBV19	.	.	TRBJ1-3	TGTGCCAGTAGCTACGGCTCTGGAAACACCATATATTTT	CASSYGSGNTIYF